The rows below give T cell receptor beta chains drawn from one sample of a study of blood T cell repertoires in COVID-19. The assay was immunoSEQ multiplex PCR, and TCRdb's table has in-frame clones only and misses some. The sample includes roughly 300,000 clones, roughly 85% seen only once; the top ten take about 4%. Sequencing was performed on PBMCs or T cells enriched from blood (not recorded which). The receptors were gathered from a woman in her thirties or forties with acute COVID-19. The CDR3 runs from the conserved cysteine through the conserved F or W. D genes are given only for firm matches.

CDR3	V	J	D
CASSIFEGTGTEAFF	TRBV2	TRBJ1-1	-
CASSHDSSYNEQFF	TRBV7-2	TRBJ2-1	-
CASSPGGLAGDTGELFF	TRBV18	TRBJ2-2	TRBD2
CASSLTRREGEQYF	TRBV5-6	TRBJ2-7	TRBD2
CASSLVSQPGLAGPSFYNEQFF	TRBV7-3	TRBJ2-1	TRBD2
CASSLTSGRGYYEQYF	TRBV7-9	TRBJ2-7	TRBD2
CSVTTGMGGTEAFF	TRBV29-1	TRBJ1-1	-
CASSLGLEQFF	TRBV12-3/TRBV12-4	TRBJ2-1	-
CASRAGVYTGELFF	TRBV6-5	TRBJ2-2	TRBD2
CASSRTGGGNYGYTF	TRBV5-8	TRBJ1-2	TRBD1
CASSIELSRSEQYF	TRBV19	TRBJ2-7	-
CASRATGTTVQPQHF	TRBV19	TRBJ1-5	TRBD1
CASSRDRGTEQYF	TRBV6-5	TRBJ2-7	TRBD1
CASRSGTESGNTIYF	TRBV5-4	TRBJ1-3	TRBD1
CASSLGGQRIYEQYF	TRBV5-4	TRBJ2-7	TRBD1
CASKSGGTEAFF	TRBV3-1/TRBV3-2	TRBJ1-1	-
CASSEARGGGIQYF	TRBV2	TRBJ2-4	TRBD2
CASNSRAGWQFF	TRBV6-1	TRBJ2-1	-
CASSLPGLFTGELFF	TRBV3-1/TRBV3-2	TRBJ2-2	TRBD2
CASSITGIGGYTF	TRBV7-9	TRBJ1-2	-
CASSLALAGGRNEQFF	TRBV7-2	TRBJ2-1	TRBD2
CASSLASGIKADTQYF	TRBV5-4	TRBJ2-3	TRBD2